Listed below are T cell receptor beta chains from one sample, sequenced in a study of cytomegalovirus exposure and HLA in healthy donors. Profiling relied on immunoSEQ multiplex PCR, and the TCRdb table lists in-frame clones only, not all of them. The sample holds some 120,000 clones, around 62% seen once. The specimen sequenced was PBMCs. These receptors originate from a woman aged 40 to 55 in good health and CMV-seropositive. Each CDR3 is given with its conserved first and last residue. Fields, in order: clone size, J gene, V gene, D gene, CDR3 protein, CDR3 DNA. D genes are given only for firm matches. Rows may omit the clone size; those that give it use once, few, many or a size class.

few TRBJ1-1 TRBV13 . CASSLTGNTEAFF TGTGCCAGCAGCTTAACAGGGAACACTGAAGCTTTCTTT
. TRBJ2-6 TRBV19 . CASSVGGAGANVLIF TGTGCCAGTAGTGTTGGGGGGGCTGGGGCCAACGTCCTGATTTTC
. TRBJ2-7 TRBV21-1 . CASSGSGTSGSPSYEQYF TGTGCCAGCAGCGGGAGTGGTACTAGCGGGAGTCCTTCCTACGAGCAGTACTTC
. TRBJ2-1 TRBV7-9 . CASSLTGQGHNEQFF TGTGCCAGCAGCTTAACGGGGCAGGGGCACAATGAGCAGTTCTTC
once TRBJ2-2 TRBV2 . CASSEIRDTGELFF TGTGCCAGCAGTGAGATTAGAGACACCGGGGAGCTGTTTTTT
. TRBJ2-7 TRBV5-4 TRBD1 CASSSGQPTTYEQYF TGTGCCAGCAGCTCGGGACAGCCAACGACCTACGAGCAGTACTTC
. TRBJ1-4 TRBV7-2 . CASSLVPRGSTNEKLFF TGTGCCAGCAGCTTAGTTCCAAGGGGTTCAACTAATGAAAAACTGTTTTTT
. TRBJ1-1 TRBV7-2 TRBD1 CASDRGNSGAAEAFF TGTGCCAGCGACAGGGGAAATTCGGGCGCGGCTGAAGCTTTCTTT
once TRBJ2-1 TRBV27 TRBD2 CASSRGLAASDEQFF TGTGCCAGCAGCAGGGGACTAGCGGCCAGCGATGAGCAGTTCTTC
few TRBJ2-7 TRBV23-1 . CASSQAGTPSYEQYF TGCGCCAGCAGTCAGGCCGGGACTCCCTCCTACGAGCAGTACTTC
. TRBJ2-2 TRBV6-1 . CASRAIGATGELFF TGTGCCAGCAGGGCGATCGGAGCGACCGGGGAGCTGTTTTTT
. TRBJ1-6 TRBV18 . CASSPGSPPNSPLHF TGTGCCAGCTCACCCGGGTCCCCTCCCAATTCACCCCTCCACTTT
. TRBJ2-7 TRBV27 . CASSLFLYEQYF TGTGCCAGCAGTTTATTTCTCTACGAGCAGTACTTC
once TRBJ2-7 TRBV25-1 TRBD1 CASSARRDSPSGVQQYF TGTGCCAGCAGTGCGAGACGGGACAGCCCGTCGGGTGTGCAGCAGTACTTC
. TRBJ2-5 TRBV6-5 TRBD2 CASSSGGGGGTQYF TGTGCCAGCAGTTCCGGGGGGGGCGGGGGGACCCAGTACTTC
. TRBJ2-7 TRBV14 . CASSSRVGAEQYF TGTGCCAGCAGCTCTAGGGTAGGGGCCGAGCAGTACTTC
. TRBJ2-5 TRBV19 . CASSRRVEGWETQYF TGTGCCAGTAGTAGGAGGGTCGAGGGGTGGGAGACCCAGTACTTC
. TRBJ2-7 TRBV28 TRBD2 CASSNLAGGSNEQYF TGTGCCAGCAGTAACCTAGCGGGAGGGAGCAACGAGCAGTACTTC
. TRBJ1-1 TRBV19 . CASSILLNTEAFF TGTGCCAGTAGTATACTATTGAACACTGAAGCTTTCTTT
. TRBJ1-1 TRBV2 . CASGGRVENTEAFF TGTGCCAGCGGGGGGAGGGTCGAAAACACTGAAGCTTTCTTT
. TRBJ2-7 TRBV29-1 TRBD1 CSARTGIYEQYF TGCAGCGCTAGGACAGGAATCTACGAGCAGTACTTC
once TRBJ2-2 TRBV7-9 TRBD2 CYSRGIRPGELFF TGTTATTCGCGGGGGATCAGGCCCGGGGAGCTGTTTTTT
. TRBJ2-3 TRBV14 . CASSQGVEVAITDTQYF TGTGCCAGCAGCCAAGGGGTGGAAGTAGCGATCACAGATACGCAGTATTTT
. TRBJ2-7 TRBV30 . CAWSPLPYEQYF TGTGCCTGGAGCCCCCTCCCCTACGAGCAGTACTTC
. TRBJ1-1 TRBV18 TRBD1 CASSPGQGTTEAFF TGTGCCAGCTCACCGGGACAGGGGACCACTGAAGCTTTCTTT
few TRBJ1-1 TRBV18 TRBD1 CASSPGTGVQDTEAFF TGTGCCAGCTCACCAGGCACAGGGGTGCAGGACACTGAAGCTTTCTTT
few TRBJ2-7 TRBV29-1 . CSVGPAAGEQYF TGCAGCGTTGGGCCAGCGGCGGGCGAGCAGTACTTC
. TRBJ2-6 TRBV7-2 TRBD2 CASSSAAGTGANVLTF TGTGCCAGCAGCTCCGCAGCGGGGACTGGGGCCAACGTCCTGACTTTC
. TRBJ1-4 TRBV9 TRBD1 CASSGLVTGAKGTNEKLFF TGTGCCAGCAGCGGGTTGGTTACAGGGGCTAAGGGAACTAATGAAAAACTGTTTTTT
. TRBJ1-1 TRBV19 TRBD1 CASSIVPTGAAEAFF TGTGCCAGTAGTATAGTCCCAACAGGGGCCGCTGAAGCTTTCTTT
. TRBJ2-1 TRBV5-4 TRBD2 CASSFISGADNEQFF TGTGCCAGCAGCTTTATTAGCGGGGCTGACAATGAGCAGTTCTTC
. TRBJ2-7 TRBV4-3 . CASSQTRGASYEQYF TGCGCCAGCAGCCAAACAAGGGGCGCGTCCTACGAGCAGTACTTC
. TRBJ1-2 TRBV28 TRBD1 CASSTTGNGYTF TGTGCCAGCAGTACGACAGGGAACGGCTACACCTTC
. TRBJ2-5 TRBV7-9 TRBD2 CSSSPRTSVVQETQYF TGTTCCAGCAGTCCTCGGACTAGCGTCGTACAAGAGACCCAGTACTTC
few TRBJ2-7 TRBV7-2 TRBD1 CASSLAGTGGAYEQYF TGTGCCAGCAGCTTAGCCGGGACAGGGGGGGCCTACGAGCAGTACTTC
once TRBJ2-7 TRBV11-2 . CASSLEAGTWAYEQYF TGTGCCAGCAGCTTAGAGGCCGGGACATGGGCCTACGAGCAGTACTTC